A selection of T cell receptor beta chains follows, all from one sample in a study of blood T cell repertoires in COVID-19. Assay used: immunoSEQ multiplex PCR; TCRdb lists only in-frame clones, some missing. The sample shows approximately 300,000 clones, under 90% of them seen only once. Material for sequencing was PBMCs or T cells enriched from blood (not recorded which). All receptors derive from a man aged 55 to 69 who had recovered from COVID-19. CDR3s include the opening cysteine and the closing phenylalanine or tryptophan. The D gene is left open where the match is weak. Clone size, where shown, is once, few, many, or a class for clones that have expanded.

V	J	D	size	CDR3	DNA
TRBV7-9	TRBJ2-1	.	.	CASSPLGGSYNEQFF	TGTGCCAGCAGCCCCCTGGGAGGCTCCTACAATGAGCAGTTCTTC
TRBV23-1	TRBJ1-2	.	.	CASSQPRDTNYGYTF	TGCGCCAGCAGTCAACCCCGGGACACTAACTATGGCTACACCTTC
TRBV3-1/TRBV3-2	TRBJ2-1	.	.	CASSQESGRQVDEQFF	TGTGCCAGCAGCCAAGAATCTGGCCGGCAGGTTGATGAGCAGTTCTTC
TRBV5-1	TRBJ1-2	TRBD1	.	CASSTGQGPYGYTF	TGCGCCAGCAGCACGGGACAGGGCCCCTATGGCTACACCTTC
TRBV4-3	TRBJ2-3	.	.	CASSQGVDVQGTTF	TGCGCCAGCAGCCAAGGGGTGGACGTACAGGGAACGACTTTT
TRBV24-1	TRBJ2-5	.	.	CATSDLNSGGVPRETQYF	TGTGCCACCAGTGATTTGAATTCAGGAGGGGTTCCAAGGGAGACCCAGTACTTC
TRBV2	TRBJ2-5	.	few	CASSEQGSQETQYF	TGTGCCAGCAGTGAACAGGGGTCTCAAGAGACCCAGTACTTC
TRBV7-2	TRBJ2-1	TRBD2	.	CASSPRLAGPGDEQFF	TGTGCCAGCAGCCCCCGACTAGCGGGACCGGGCGATGAGCAGTTCTTC
TRBV9	TRBJ1-2	.	few	CASSAGGAYGYTF	TGTGCCAGCAGCGCCGGGGGAGCCTATGGCTACACCTTC
TRBV28	TRBJ2-2	TRBD2	.	CASNLLRGTNTGELFF	TGTGCCAGCAATCTACTGCGGGGGACGAACACCGGGGAGCTGTTTTTT
TRBV11-2	TRBJ2-1	.	.	CASSPLRGGTSSYNEQFF	TGTGCCAGCAGCCCGCTGCGGGGCGGGACGAGCTCCTACAATGAGCAGTTCTTC
TRBV7-9	TRBJ2-7	.	.	CASSLGAGRLRGEQYF	TGTGCCAGCAGCTTAGGTGCGGGACGGTTGCGAGGGGAGCAGTACTTC
TRBV28	TRBJ2-7	.	.	CASNKLGAYEQYF	TGTGCCAGCAACAAATTAGGGGCCTACGAGCAGTACTTC
TRBV2	TRBJ1-4	.	.	CASSADRNNEKLFF	TGTGCCAGCAGTGCGGACAGAAATAATGAAAAACTGTTTTTT
TRBV5-5	TRBJ2-2	TRBD2	.	CASRGTSGNTGELFF	TGTGCCAGCAGGGGGACTAGCGGCAACACCGGGGAGCTGTTTTTT
TRBV2	TRBJ1-6	.	few	CAGSQGKDSPLHF	TGTGCCGGTTCTCAGGGGAAGGATTCACCCCTCCACTTT
TRBV5-1	TRBJ2-2	.	.	CASSLDGVNTGELFF	TGCGCCAGCAGCTTGGACGGAGTCAACACCGGGGAGCTGTTTTTT
TRBV30	TRBJ1-3	.	.	CAWSGTAGNTIYF	TGTGCCTGGAGTGGGACAGCTGGAAACACCATATATTTT
TRBV27	TRBJ1-2	.	.	CASSFGGGRVNYGYTF	TGTGCCAGCAGTTTTGGGGGGGGTAGGGTAAACTATGGCTACACCTTC
TRBV24-1	TRBJ2-2	.	.	CATSDSADRNTGELFF	TGTGCCACCAGTGACTCCGCCGACAGGAACACCGGGGAGCTGTTTTTT